This TCR beta chain was profiled in a study of technical replicates of blood from several donors (dated by TCRdb to 2016 to 2017). Receptors were amplified or captured by the immunoSEQ multiplex PCR assay. Held by TCRdb, this immuneACCESS table contains in-frame sequences only and omits some clones. Under half of the omission traces to an unresolved V gene where checked; the cause of the rest is unknown. Counted in this sample were some 85,000 clones; 90% to 97% of them appeared once. Approximately 0.32% of the sample is taken by the ten largest. The junction shows trimming of 3 bases on V and 4 bases on J, plus 9 bases between the germline ends. Per the germline V gene (reference sequence), LNHDA is the CDR1 and SQIVND is the CDR2. The CDR3 runs 13 amino acids, cysteine and phenylalanine included. Only CDR3 DNA remains: 39 bases, in frame from the first base. Regarding this clone: There is no known antigen for this receptor. No quality values exist for individual bases; no much larger clone is one base distant.

Sequences were obtained from T cells isolated from PBMCs. The sequence links TRBV19 to TRBJ1-1; possibly the D gene is TRBD1, per 6 matching bases. The source of this sequence is a human donor in good health. The DNA sequence follows: TGTGCCAGTAGTATGACAGGTGCCACTGAAGCTTTCTTT. Its amino acids are CASSMTGATEAFF.